Listed below are T cell receptor beta chains from one sample, sequenced in a study of tumor-infiltrating lymphocytes in primary liver carcinoma. TCRdb reanalysed the multiplex PCR reads using MiXCR and keeps one entry per CDR3 protein. The profile shows more than 150,000 distinct CDR3 sequences, 50% to 75% of them singletons. Sequenced: peripheral blood. The receptor set was obtained from a man in his forties with primary liver carcinoma and hepatitis B virus infection. Each CDR3 is given with its conserved first and last residue. Fields, in order: V gene, D gene, J gene, clone size, CDR3 protein, CDR3 DNA. A D gene is named only where the DNA matches it firmly. The size of a clone is reported for some rows only, either as once, few or many, or as a class for expanded clones.

V gene: TRBV6-5; D gene: TRBD2; J gene: TRBJ2-7; clone size: .; CDR3 protein: CASSSSTSGIGEPYF; CDR3 DNA: TGTGCCAGCAGTTCGTCGACTAGCGGGATAGGAGAGCCGTACTTC
V gene: TRBV6-2/TRBV6-3; D gene: .; J gene: TRBJ2-1; clone size: few; CDR3 protein: CASIMTGGRDEQFF; CDR3 DNA: TGTGCCAGCATCATGACGGGGGGCAGGGATGAGCAGTTCTTC
V gene: TRBV29-1; D gene: .; J gene: TRBJ2-2; clone size: few; CDR3 protein: CSAQTGTQSYTGELFF; CDR3 DNA: TGCAGCGCCCAGACCGGGACACAATCTTACACCGGGGAGCTGTTTTTT
V gene: TRBV11-2; D gene: .; J gene: TRBJ2-1; clone size: .; CDR3 protein: CASNVAEEGRGFF; CDR3 DNA: TGTGCCAGCAACGTAGCGGAGGAGGGAAGAGGCTTCTTC
V gene: TRBV29-1; D gene: TRBD2; J gene: TRBJ2-3; clone size: .; CDR3 protein: CSVENRTSGITDTQYF; CDR3 DNA: TGCAGCGTTGAAAATCGGACTAGCGGGATCACAGATACGCAGTATTTT
V gene: TRBV6-5; D gene: TRBD1; J gene: TRBJ1-4; clone size: few; CDR3 protein: CASSDRGAANEKLFF; CDR3 DNA: TGTGCCAGCAGTGACAGGGGCGCGGCTAATGAAAAACTGTTTTTT
V gene: TRBV30; D gene: .; J gene: TRBJ1-4; clone size: few; CDR3 protein: CAYSGIEGDEKLFF; CDR3 DNA: TGTGCCTACTCGGGAATTGAAGGGGATGAAAAACTGTTTTTT
V gene: TRBV11-2; D gene: .; J gene: TRBJ2-1; clone size: .; CDR3 protein: CASSTFGPISNEQFF; CDR3 DNA: TGTGCCAGTAGTACTTTTGGCCCGATCTCCAATGAGCAGTTCTTC
V gene: TRBV14; D gene: .; J gene: TRBJ2-1; clone size: few; CDR3 protein: CASSQDFGLEQFF; CDR3 DNA: TGTGCCAGCAGCCAAGATTTCGGTCTTGAGCAGTTCTTC
V gene: TRBV4-1; D gene: .; J gene: TRBJ2-7; clone size: .; CDR3 protein: CASKRSSALGDEQYF; CDR3 DNA: TGCGCCAGCAAAAGGAGTAGCGCCCTGGGCGACGAGCAGTACTTC
V gene: TRBV6-5; D gene: TRBD2; J gene: TRBJ2-1; clone size: .; CDR3 protein: CASSLLRAGGPSKQFF; CDR3 DNA: TGTGCCAGCAGTCTACTGCGAGCGGGAGGGCCCTCTAAGCAGTTCTTC
V gene: TRBV11-1; D gene: TRBD2; J gene: TRBJ2-1; clone size: .; CDR3 protein: CASSRSGRGTRDEQFF; CDR3 DNA: TGTGCCAGCAGTAGGAGCGGGAGAGGAACTAGGGATGAGCAGTTCTTC
V gene: TRBV5-6; D gene: .; J gene: TRBJ2-2; clone size: .; CDR3 protein: CASSLGYEYGELFF; CDR3 DNA: TGTGCCAGCAGCTTGGGGTACGAGTACGGGGAGCTGTTTTTT
V gene: TRBV11-2; D gene: .; J gene: TRBJ2-1; clone size: .; CDR3 protein: CASSPRVQVFYNEQFF; CDR3 DNA: TGTGCCAGCAGCCCCCGGGTTCAGGTCTTCTACAATGAGCAGTTCTTC
V gene: TRBV11-3; D gene: .; J gene: TRBJ2-7; clone size: many; CDR3 protein: CASSLVPDEQYF; CDR3 DNA: TGTGCCAGCAGCTTAGTTCCAGACGAGCAGTACTTC
V gene: TRBV6-5; D gene: .; J gene: TRBJ2-1; clone size: .; CDR3 protein: CASSSITGQGNNEQFF; CDR3 DNA: TGTGCCAGCAGTTCCATCACGGGGCAGGGGAACAATGAGCAGTTCTTC
V gene: TRBV11-1; D gene: .; J gene: TRBJ2-3; clone size: many; CDR3 protein: CASSLPGTDTQYF; CDR3 DNA: TGTGCCAGCAGCTTACCCGGCACAGATACGCAGTATTTT
V gene: TRBV29-1; D gene: TRBD2; J gene: TRBJ2-7; clone size: few; CDR3 protein: CSVANSGKGYEQYF; CDR3 DNA: TGCAGCGTTGCGAATAGCGGGAAAGGCTACGAGCAGTACTTC
V gene: TRBV11-2; D gene: .; J gene: TRBJ2-7; clone size: once; CDR3 protein: CASSLGRCSYEQHF; CDR3 DNA: TGTGCCAGCAGCTTAGGCAGGTGCTCCTACGAGCAGCACTTC
V gene: TRBV6-1; D gene: .; J gene: TRBJ1-6; clone size: .; CDR3 protein: CASSEQGNSPLHF; CDR3 DNA: TGTGCCAGCAGTGAACAGGGGAATTCACCCCTCCACTTT
V gene: TRBV11-2; D gene: TRBD2; J gene: TRBJ2-3; clone size: .; CDR3 protein: CASSPLAGVPTDTQYF; CDR3 DNA: TGTGCCAGTAGTCCCCTAGCGGGAGTACCCACAGATACGCAGTATTTT
V gene: TRBV29-1; D gene: TRBD1; J gene: TRBJ2-7; clone size: .; CDR3 protein: CSVESGGLSYEQYF; CDR3 DNA: TGCAGCGTTGAGTCAGGGGGCCTCTCCTACGAACAGTACTTC
V gene: TRBV6-6; D gene: .; J gene: TRBJ1-2; clone size: few; CDR3 protein: CASNPTGDYGYTF; CDR3 DNA: TGTGCCAGCAACCCTACAGGAGACTATGGCTACACCTTC
V gene: TRBV4-1; D gene: TRBD1; J gene: TRBJ1-2; clone size: .; CDR3 protein: CASSQDGTVSNYGYTF; CDR3 DNA: TGCGCCAGCAGCCAAGATGGGACAGTCTCTAACTATGGCTACACCTTC
V gene: TRBV12-3/TRBV12-4; D gene: TRBD2; J gene: TRBJ2-1; clone size: .; CDR3 protein: CASCPTGGDAYNEQFF; CDR3 DNA: TGTGCCAGCTGTCCGACGGGAGGGGACGCCTACAATGAGCAGTTCTTC
V gene: TRBV30; D gene: .; J gene: TRBJ2-7; clone size: .; CDR3 protein: CAWKSPGALYEQYF; CDR3 DNA: TGTGCCTGGAAGTCCCCTGGGGCCCTCTACGAGCAGTACTTC
V gene: TRBV28; D gene: .; J gene: TRBJ1-4; clone size: .; CDR3 protein: CASSLSTSGWGYEKLFF; CDR3 DNA: TGTGCCAGCAGTTTATCAACCTCAGGGTGGGGATATGAAAAACTGTTTTTT
V gene: TRBV6-5; D gene: .; J gene: TRBJ1-3; clone size: .; CDR3 protein: CASRCTGISGNTIYF; CDR3 DNA: TGTGCCAGCAGGTGTACTGGGATCTCTGGAAACACCATATATTTT
V gene: TRBV11-2; D gene: .; J gene: TRBJ1-2; clone size: .; CDR3 protein: CASSQDLAVLYGYSF; CDR3 DNA: TGTGCCAGCAGCCAAGATCTGGCAGTTTTGTATGGCTACTCCTTC
V gene: TRBV12-3/TRBV12-4; D gene: TRBD2; J gene: TRBJ2-5; clone size: .; CDR3 protein: CASSPRLAVTQETQYF; CDR3 DNA: TGTGCCAGCAGCCCCCGACTAGCGGTGACCCAAGAGACCCAGTACTTC
V gene: TRBV28; D gene: TRBD1; J gene: TRBJ2-7; clone size: few; CDR3 protein: CASSLDRVDEQYF; CDR3 DNA: TGTGCCAGCAGTTTGGACAGGGTAGACGAGCAGTACTTC
V gene: TRBV6-5; D gene: TRBD1; J gene: TRBJ1-1; clone size: .; CDR3 protein: CATRDSLKPEAFF; CDR3 DNA: TGTGCCACCCGGGACAGCTTGAAACCTGAAGCTTTCTTT
V gene: TRBV6-1; D gene: .; J gene: TRBJ1-2; clone size: few; CDR3 protein: CASSELDNYGYTF; CDR3 DNA: TGTGCCAGCAGTGAACTCGACAACTATGGCTACACCTTC
V gene: TRBV10-3; D gene: .; J gene: TRBJ1-3; clone size: .; CDR3 protein: CAISDGHSVSGNTIYF; CDR3 DNA: TGTGCCATCAGTGACGGACACTCGGTCTCTGGAAACACCATATATTTT
V gene: TRBV6-6; D gene: .; J gene: TRBJ2-7; clone size: many; CDR3 protein: CASSLRGGYEQYF; CDR3 DNA: TGTGCCAGCAGTCTCCGTGGGGGGTACGAGCAGTACTTC
V gene: TRBV11-2; D gene: .; J gene: TRBJ2-7; clone size: many; CDR3 protein: CASTQQSPYEQYF; CDR3 DNA: TGTGCCAGCACCCAACAATCTCCCTACGAGCAGTACTTC
V gene: TRBV11-3; D gene: .; J gene: TRBJ2-1; clone size: .; CDR3 protein: CASSLAWDSVRPEQFF; CDR3 DNA: TGTGCCAGCAGCTTAGCGTGGGATAGCGTGAGACCTGAGCAATTCTTC
V gene: TRBV7-9; D gene: .; J gene: TRBJ1-1; clone size: once; CDR3 protein: CASSPPRGGTNTEAFF; CDR3 DNA: TGTGCCAGCAGCCCACCCCGGGGGGGGACGAACACTGAAGCTTTCTTT
V gene: TRBV4-2; D gene: TRBD2; J gene: TRBJ2-3; clone size: few; CDR3 protein: CASSPLKAGGSTDTQYF; CDR3 DNA: TGTGCCAGCAGCCCATTGAAGGCGGGAGGGAGCACAGATACGCAGTATTTT
V gene: TRBV12-3/TRBV12-4; D gene: .; J gene: TRBJ2-3; clone size: .; CDR3 protein: CASTGVPDTQYF; CDR3 DNA: TGTGCCAGCACCGGGGTTCCAGATACGCAGTATTTT
V gene: TRBV6-5; D gene: .; J gene: TRBJ2-3; clone size: .; CDR3 protein: CVSSHLRFTDTQYF; CDR3 DNA: TGTGTCAGCAGCCATCTGCGGTTCACAGATACGCAGTATTTT
V gene: TRBV7-9; D gene: TRBD2; J gene: TRBJ2-1; clone size: .; CDR3 protein: CASSPTGTTNEQFF; CDR3 DNA: TGTGCCAGCAGCCCGACCGGGACTACCAATGAGCAGTTCTTC
V gene: TRBV10-3; D gene: .; J gene: TRBJ2-1; clone size: .; CDR3 protein: CAISEVGSFYNEQFF; CDR3 DNA: TGTGCCATCAGTGAGGTTGGTAGCTTCTACAATGAGCAGTTCTTC
V gene: TRBV11-1; D gene: .; J gene: TRBJ1-2; clone size: once; CDR3 protein: CASSFRATNYSYTF; CDR3 DNA: TGTGCCAGCAGCTTCCGGGCGACTAACTATAGCTACACCTTC
V gene: TRBV6-1; D gene: TRBD1; J gene: TRBJ2-7; clone size: few; CDR3 protein: CASNLGQGLREQYF; CDR3 DNA: TGTGCCAGCAATCTAGGACAGGGGTTACGGGAGCAGTACTTC
V gene: TRBV29-1; D gene: TRBD1; J gene: TRBJ1-2; clone size: .; CDR3 protein: CSIARQGIYGYTF; CDR3 DNA: TGCAGCATTGCGAGACAGGGAATCTATGGCTACACCTTC
V gene: TRBV12-3/TRBV12-4; D gene: .; J gene: TRBJ1-4; clone size: .; CDR3 protein: CANSQGTFTEKLFF; CDR3 DNA: TGTGCCAACAGTCAAGGGACGTTTACTGAAAAACTGTTTTTT
V gene: TRBV6-1; D gene: TRBD1; J gene: TRBJ1-5; clone size: few; CDR3 protein: CASKGAGGNNQPQHF; CDR3 DNA: TGTGCCAGCAAGGGGGCAGGAGGGAATAATCAGCCCCAGCATTTT
V gene: TRBV6-4; D gene: .; J gene: TRBJ2-1; clone size: few; CDR3 protein: CASSEAAAYSYNEQFF; CDR3 DNA: TGTGCCAGCAGTGAGGCGGCAGCGTACTCCTACAATGAGCAGTTCTTC
V gene: TRBV10-3; D gene: .; J gene: TRBJ2-7; clone size: once; CDR3 protein: CAISEFPFQTGIGNYEQYF; CDR3 DNA: TGTGCCATAAGTGAGTTCCCCTTCCAGACCGGGATAGGGAACTACGAGCAGTACTTC
V gene: TRBV4-1; D gene: TRBD1; J gene: TRBJ1-1; clone size: .; CDR3 protein: CASSHLTGNPEAFF; CDR3 DNA: TGTGCCAGCAGCCACTTGACAGGGAACCCTGAAGCTTTCTTT
V gene: TRBV5-1; D gene: TRBD1; J gene: TRBJ1-5; clone size: .; CDR3 protein: CANSWGEQGVNQPQHF; CDR3 DNA: TGCGCCAACAGCTGGGGGGAACAGGGGGTAAATCAGCCCCAGCATTTT
V gene: TRBV5-1; D gene: .; J gene: TRBJ2-7; clone size: few; CDR3 protein: CASSRTTQSSYEQYF; CDR3 DNA: TGCGCCAGCAGCCGGACTACCCAGAGCTCCTACGAGCAGTACTTC
V gene: TRBV11-2; D gene: TRBD2; J gene: TRBJ2-3; clone size: many; CDR3 protein: CASSFRLAGVGTQYF; CDR3 DNA: TGTGCCAGCAGCTTCCGGCTAGCGGGAGTGGGTACGCAGTATTTT
V gene: TRBV6-5; D gene: .; J gene: TRBJ1-6; clone size: once; CDR3 protein: CASGYSRFPSGAYNSPLHF; CDR3 DNA: TGTGCCAGCGGTTACTCGCGGTTCCCCAGCGGGGCCTATAATTCACCCCTCCACTTT
V gene: TRBV6-6; D gene: TRBD1; J gene: TRBJ2-3; clone size: few; CDR3 protein: CASSSPGGRTDTQYF; CDR3 DNA: TGTGCCAGCAGTTCCCCAGGGGGTCGCACAGATACGCAGTATTTT
V gene: TRBV6-2/TRBV6-3; D gene: .; J gene: TRBJ2-1; clone size: .; CDR3 protein: CASRDIEQFF; CDR3 DNA: TGTGCCAGCAGGGACATTGAGCAGTTCTTC
V gene: TRBV28; D gene: TRBD2; J gene: TRBJ2-7; clone size: .; CDR3 protein: CANYSGTSNYEQYF; CDR3 DNA: TGTGCCAACTACTCAGGGACTAGCAACTACGAGCAGTACTTC
V gene: TRBV13; D gene: .; J gene: TRBJ2-1; clone size: .; CDR3 protein: CASSRDNYNEQFF; CDR3 DNA: TGTGCCAGCAGCCGGGACAACTACAATGAGCAGTTCTTC
V gene: TRBV5-1; D gene: .; J gene: TRBJ2-1; clone size: .; CDR3 protein: CASSLGMTGEQLF; CDR3 DNA: TGCGCCAGCAGCTTAGGGATGACGGGTGAGCAGTTATTC